These 25 T cell receptor beta chains originate from one sample sequenced in a study of blood T cell repertoires in COVID-19. Assay used: immunoSEQ multiplex PCR; TCRdb lists only in-frame clones, some missing. Among 250,000 to 400,000 clones listed, about 91% were seen once. The sample consisted of peripheral blood. The receptors here all came from a woman aged 25 to 39 with COVID-19, enrolled during active disease.

This clone was found once. The J gene is TRBJ1-2, the V gene TRBV9; a weak D match, TRBD1 (6 bases). Trimming stripped 3 bases from V and 4 bases from J, with 13 bases between. Germline V gene data show CDR1 as SGDLS and CDR2 as YYNGEE. The CDR3 sequence is 14 residues long. The CDR3 reads CASSADSQGYGYTF. As DNA, the CDR3 is TGTGCCAGCAGCGCGGACAGTCAAGGCTATGGCTACACCTTC.

The table lists this clone with a few counts. This sequence joins TRBV20-1 and TRBJ1-4; D ambiguous. This CDR3 has 11 amino acids. Between the trimmed V and J ends, which lost 6 bases and 8 bases, there was a span of 10 bases. CDR1 is DFQATT, CDR2 SNEGSKA, per germline (reference sequence). In DNA, the CDR3 is TGCAGTGCCGAAGTTGAGGAAAAACTGTTTTTT. Protein product: CSAEVEEKLFF.

This chain uses TRBV27 with TRBJ1-2, with TRBD1 identical over 10 bases. The CDR3 has 14 residues. The V gene's germline CDR1 is MNHEY and CDR2 SMNVEV (reference sequence). Trimming took 5 bases from V and 2 from J; bases not matched to a gene: 2. The CDR3: CASSRQGANYGYTF. CDR3 DNA: TGTGCCAGCAGTAGACAGGGGGCCAACTATGGCTACACCTTC.

This clone has ten or more counts. This chain joins TRBV19 and TRBJ1-6; possible D gene TRBD1, 5 bases. V was shortened by 3 bases and J by 7 bases, with 16 bases between the two germline ends. Germline lookup yields CDR1 LNHDA and CDR2 SQIVND (reference sequence). The CDR3 is 16 amino acids. The CDR3: CASSIGRDGMNSPLHF. The DNA for the CDR3 is TGTGCCAGTAGTATTGGCAGGGATGGAATGAATTCACCCCTCCACTTT.

The gene calls are TRBV6-1 and TRBJ1-2; 7 bases are shared with TRBD1. Germline V gives CDR1 MNHNS, CDR2 SASEGT. J lost 7 bases, V lost 2 bases, and 19 bases had no gene match. The CDR3 totals 18 residues. The DNA for the CDR3 is TGTGCCAGCAGTGAAATCTTCGGCCGACAGGGCCCCTTAGGTGGCTACACCTTC. Translated, it gives CASSEIFGRQGPLGGYTF.

The chain links TRBV28 to TRBJ1-5; 7 bases align to TRBD1. Looked up from germline, CDR1 is MDHEN and CDR2 is SYDVKM. V dropped 6 bases and J dropped 6; count of bases not matched to a gene: 8. CDR3 size: 14 residues. CDR3 protein: CASRGGQGVQPQHF. CDR3 bases: TGTGCCAGCAGGGGGGGCCAGGGGGTTCAGCCCCAGCATTTT.

The chain carries TRBV19 and TRBJ1-6; the match to TRBD1 covers 11 bases. CDR3 length equals 15 residues. Losses at the gene ends were 5 bases for V and 10 bases for J; bases not matched to a gene: 7. In germline, CDR1 is LNHDA, CDR2 SQIVND (reference sequence). In DNA, the CDR3 is TGTGCCAGTAGTCCCGGGACAGGGGGTTACTCACCCCTCCACTTT. Translated: CASSPGTGGYSPLHF.

The chain joins TRBV2 to TRBJ1-2, with 8 nucleotides matching TRBD1. The CDR3 consists of 17 residues. Trimming at V came to 4 bases and at J to 8 bases, leaving 18 bases not matched to a gene. Germline CDR1 and CDR2: SNHLY and FYNNEI. CDR3 nucleotides: TGTGCCAGCAGTGTTTTTTCGGGACAGGTAGTTTTTCGGGGCTACACCTTC. It codes for CASSVFSGQVVFRGYTF.

The chain is built from TRBV19 and TRBJ1-1, with 7 bases that match TRBD1. The CDR3 has 15 amino acids. V was clipped by 7 bases and J by 6 bases; unmatched bases: 14. The germline CDR1 and CDR2 sequences are LNHDA and SQIVND (reference sequence). CDR3 bases: TGTGCCAGTAAAGCTCTAAGACAGGGCGACGCTGAAGCTTTCTTT. Its protein is CASKALRQGDAEAFF.

The chain joins TRBV29-1 to TRBJ2-3; D ambiguous. Germline V gene sequence: CDR1 SQVTM, CDR2 ANQGSEA. There are 13 residues in the CDR3. The V end was cut by 0 bases, the J end by 3 bases, with 7 bases between. DNA of the CDR3: TGCAGCGTTGAAGATCACTCGACAGATACGCAGTATTTT. Its translation: CSVEDHSTDTQYF.

V gene TRBV16 combines with J gene TRBJ1-1; D remains unclear. The V and J ends lost 0 bases and 4 bases respectively, with 9 bases between them. The CDR3 sequence is 14 residues long. Germline CDR1 KGHSY, CDR2 FQNENV. Here the CDR3 reads CASSQSRESTEAFF. CDR3 DNA: TGTGCCAGCAGCCAATCGAGGGAAAGCACTGAAGCTTTCTTT.

The chain links TRBV19 to TRBJ1-1; 9 nucleotides align to TRBD1. V was pared by 6 bases and J by 4 bases, with 12 bases of the junction left unmatched. This CDR3 is built from 16 residues. Germline CDR1 and CDR2: LNHDA and SQIVND (reference sequence). This CDR3 is CASRSYGTGSSTEAFF. CDR3 nucleotide sequence: TGTGCCAGTAGAAGTTACGGGACAGGGTCCAGCACTGAAGCTTTCTTT. The complete variable domain, with remaining parts taken from reference TRBV19 and TRBJ1-1, reads DGGITQSPKYLFRKEGQNVTLSCEQNLNHDAMYWYRQDPGQGLRLIYYSQIVNDFQKGDIAEGYSVSREKKESFPLTVTSAQKNPTAFYLCASRSYGTGSSTEAFFGQGTRLTVV.

The chain carries TRBV4-1 and TRBJ1-1, with 9 bases lining up with TRBD1. The CDR3 runs to 17 residues. J gave up 3 bases and V 0 bases, and 8 bases lay outside the gene matches. Germline CDR1 is MGHRA and CDR2 is YSYEKL. DNA for the CDR3: TGCGCCAGCAGCCAAGAGCAACAGGGGGCATTGGACACTGAAGCTTTCTTT. This codes for CASSQEQQGALDTEAFF.

The chain employs TRBV3-1 (or the pseudogene TRBV3-2) and TRBJ1-1, with a tentative D call TRBD1 (5 bases). The CDR3 contains 14 residues. The germline gives CDR1 LGHDT, CDR2 YNNKEL (reference sequence). Trimming took 5 bases from V and 3 from J, leaving 13 bases between them. The CDR3 DNA reads as TGTGCCAGCAGCTACGGAGACAGAGACACTGAAGCTTTCTTT. It specifies CASSYGDRDTEAFF.

The chain has TRBV3-1 (or the pseudogene TRBV3-2) and TRBJ2-1; 9 nucleotides match TRBD2. This CDR3 region has 15 residues. V dropped 5 bases and J dropped 12; count of bases not matched to a gene: 14. The germline gives CDR1 LGHDT, CDR2 YNNKEL (reference sequence). The CDR3 nucleotides read TGTGCCAGCAGCAGTGGGAGGCGGGGGGGCTGGGGGCAGTTCTTC. This sequence encodes CASSSGRRGGWGQFF.

The chain carries TRBV6-5 and TRBJ1-6; no firm D call. V lost 6 bases, J lost 14 bases, and 20 bases lay in between. The CDR3 loop spans 14 amino acids. Germline V lookup: CDR1 MNHEY, CDR2 SVGAGI. In DNA, the CDR3 is TGTGCCAGCAGGTCTTCGAGAGGGTCGGCATCCCTCCACTTT. This gives the protein CASRSSRGSASLHF.

A single count supports this clone. The chain recombines TRBV5-1 with TRBJ2-1, with D perhaps TRBD1 (6 bases). This CDR3 spans 14 amino acids. Per germline, CDR1 SGHRS and CDR2 YFSETQ. V was cut by 0 bases and J by 6 bases, with 10 bases left in between. CDR3 protein: CASSLVRGGNEQFF. In DNA, the CDR3 is TGCGCCAGCAGCTTGGTCCGAGGGGGCAATGAGCAGTTCTTC.

V and J are TRBV27 and TRBJ1-1; D unclear. Germline V lookup: CDR1 MNHEY, CDR2 SMNVEV (reference sequence). This CDR3 has 15 residues. V lost 3 bases and J lost 3, with 14 bases in between. The CDR3 loop reads CASSFVGPRDTEAFF. Written as DNA, the CDR3 is TGTGCCAGCAGTTTTGTGGGCCCGAGGGACACTGAAGCTTTCTTT.

The V call is TRBV7-2, the J call TRBJ2-7; TRBD1 is a possible D gene (7 bases). Deletions cut 5 bases from V and 2 bases from J, with 16 bases between. CDR1 is SGHTA and CDR2 is FQGNSA in the germline V gene. This CDR3 region has 15 residues. The CDR3 sequence is CASSTSGGGTYEQYF. CDR3 sequence (DNA): TGTGCCAGCAGCACCTCAGGGGGAGGCACCTACGAGCAGTACTTC. The entire variable domain, with the rest obtained from reference TRBV7-2 and TRBJ2-7, is as follows: GAGVSQSPSNKVTEKGKDVELRCDPISGHTALYWYRQSLGQGLEFLIYFQGNSAPDKSGLPSDRFSAERTGGSVSTLTIQRTQQEDSAVYLCASSTSGGGTYEQYFGPGTRLTVT.

J is TRBJ2-3 and V is TRBV13, with TRBD1 matching 9 bases. V shed 1 base, J shed 6 bases, and the junction held 5 bases outside the gene matches. This CDR3 comprises 15 residues. Germline CDR1 reads PRHDT; CDR2 reads FYEKMQ (reference sequence). The CDR3 sequence is CASSLDRGRWDTQYF. The DNA for the CDR3 is TGTGCCAGCAGCTTAGACAGGGGGCGATGGGATACGCAGTATTTT.

The chain recombines TRBV19 with TRBJ2-3; 9 bases map to TRBD2. The CDR3 is 17 amino acids. Unmatched junction bases numbered 10, after V lost 1 base and J lost 5 bases. Germline CDR1 LNHDA, CDR2 SQIVND (reference sequence). CDR3 DNA: TGTGCCAGTAGTATAGGCCCCCCGCGGGGGGGCCAAGATACGCAGTATTTT. Its protein product is CASSIGPPRGGQDTQYF.

This chain uses TRBV10-3 with TRBJ1-1; TRBD1 matches at 10 bases. There are 14 residues in the CDR3. Germline V gene data show CDR1 as ENHRY and CDR2 as SYGVKD. V lost 5 bases to trimming and J lost 3 bases; unmatched junction nucleotides: 3. CDR3: CAISSGTGDTEAFF. As DNA, the CDR3 is TGTGCCATCAGTTCCGGGACAGGGGACACTGAAGCTTTCTTT.

V and J are TRBV13 and TRBJ1-2, with 7 bases lining up with TRBD1. The trim removed 6 bases at V and 8 bases at J, leaving 21 bases unmatched. This CDR3 is built from 17 residues. Germline lookup yields CDR1 PRHDT and CDR2 FYEKMQ (reference sequence). CDR3 nucleotide sequence: TGTGCCAGCAGTCACTCGGACAGGCCCATCGTAGTAGGAGGCTACACCTTC. Amino acid sequence: CASSHSDRPIVVGGYTF.

The V and J genes are TRBV11-2 and TRBJ1-1; TRBD1 is a possible D gene (6 bases). The ends were cut back, 1 base at V and 4 bases at J, with 13 bases in the middle. The CDR3 runs 15 residues. Germline assignment: CDR1 SGHAT and CDR2 FQNNGV. The CDR3 spells CASSLAGQILTEAFF. The DNA of the CDR3 is TGTGCCAGCAGCTTAGCCGGACAGATTCTCACTGAAGCTTTCTTT.

The chain carries TRBV5-1 and TRBJ1-2; D gene unclear. Trimming took 2 bases from V and 0 from J, leaving 8 bases between them. Germline lookup yields CDR1 SGHRS and CDR2 YFSETQ. The CDR3 is 14 amino acids. The CDR3 bases are TGCGCCAGCAGCTTCAGGTCTTCTAACTATGGCTACACCTTC. Translated: CASSFRSSNYGYTF.